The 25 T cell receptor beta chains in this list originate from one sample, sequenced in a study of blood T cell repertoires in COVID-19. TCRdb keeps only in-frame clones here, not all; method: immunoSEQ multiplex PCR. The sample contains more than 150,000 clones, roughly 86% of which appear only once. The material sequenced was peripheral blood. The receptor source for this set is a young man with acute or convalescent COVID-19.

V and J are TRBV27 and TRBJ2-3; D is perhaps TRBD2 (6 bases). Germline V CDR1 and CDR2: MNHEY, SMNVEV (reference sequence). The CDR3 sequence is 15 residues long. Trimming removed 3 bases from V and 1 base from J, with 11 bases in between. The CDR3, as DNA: TGTGCCAGCAGTTTGATAGCGGTTCGCACAGATACGCAGTATTTT. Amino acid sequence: CASSLIAVRTDTQYF.

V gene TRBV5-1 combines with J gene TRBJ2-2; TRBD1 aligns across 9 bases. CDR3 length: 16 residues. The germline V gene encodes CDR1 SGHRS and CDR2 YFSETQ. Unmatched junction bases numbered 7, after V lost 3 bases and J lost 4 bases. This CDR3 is CASSWTRDRATGELFF. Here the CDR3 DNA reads TGCGCCAGCAGCTGGACCCGGGACAGGGCCACCGGGGAGCTGTTTTTT. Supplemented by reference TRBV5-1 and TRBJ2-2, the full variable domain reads KAGVTQTPRYLIKTRGQQVTLSCSPISGHRSVSWYQQTPGQGLQFLFEYFSETQRNKGNFPGRFSGRQFSNSRSEMNVSTLELGDSALYLCASSWTRDRATGELFFGEGSRLTVL.

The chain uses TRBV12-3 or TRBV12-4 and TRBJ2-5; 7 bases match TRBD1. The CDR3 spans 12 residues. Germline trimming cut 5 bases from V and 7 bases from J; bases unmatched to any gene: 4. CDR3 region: CASSQGDVTQYF. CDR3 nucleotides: TGTGCCAGCAGTCAGGGGGACGTGACCCAGTACTTC.

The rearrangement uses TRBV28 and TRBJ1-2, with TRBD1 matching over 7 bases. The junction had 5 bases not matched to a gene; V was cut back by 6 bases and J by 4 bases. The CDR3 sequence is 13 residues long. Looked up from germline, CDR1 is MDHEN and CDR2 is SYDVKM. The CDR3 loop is CASSRQGAYGYTF. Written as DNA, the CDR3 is TGTGCCAGCAGCCGACAGGGCGCCTATGGCTACACCTTC.

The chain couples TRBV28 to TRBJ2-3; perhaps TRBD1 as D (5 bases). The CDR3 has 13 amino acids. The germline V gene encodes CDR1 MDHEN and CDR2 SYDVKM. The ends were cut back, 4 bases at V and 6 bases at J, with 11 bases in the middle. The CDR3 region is CASSYDWGDTQYF. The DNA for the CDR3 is TGTGCCAGCAGTTACGACTGGGGCGATACGCAGTATTTT.

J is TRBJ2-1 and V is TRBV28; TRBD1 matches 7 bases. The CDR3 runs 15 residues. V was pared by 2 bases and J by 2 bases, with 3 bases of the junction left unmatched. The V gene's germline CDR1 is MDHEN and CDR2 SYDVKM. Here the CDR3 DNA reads TGTGCCAGCAGTTTAAAAGGGGGCCCCTACAATGAGCAGTTCTTC. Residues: CASSLKGGPYNEQFF.

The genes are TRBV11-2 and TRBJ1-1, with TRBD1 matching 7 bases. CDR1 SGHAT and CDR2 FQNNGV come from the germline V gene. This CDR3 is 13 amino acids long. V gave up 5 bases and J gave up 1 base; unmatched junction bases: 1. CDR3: CASSGTANTEAFF. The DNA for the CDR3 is TGTGCCAGCAGCGGGACAGCGAACACTGAAGCTTTCTTT.

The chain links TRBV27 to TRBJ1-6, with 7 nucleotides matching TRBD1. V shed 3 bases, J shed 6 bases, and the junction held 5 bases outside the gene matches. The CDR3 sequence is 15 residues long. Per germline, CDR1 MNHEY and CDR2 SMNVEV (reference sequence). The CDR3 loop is CASSFDRVGNSPLHF. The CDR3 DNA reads TGTGCCAGCAGTTTTGACAGGGTTGGTAATTCACCCCTCCACTTT.

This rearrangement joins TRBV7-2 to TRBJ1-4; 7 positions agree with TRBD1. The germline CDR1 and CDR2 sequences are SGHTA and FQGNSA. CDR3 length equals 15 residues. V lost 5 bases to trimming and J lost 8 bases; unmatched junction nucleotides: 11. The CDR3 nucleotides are TGTGCCAGCAGCGCCCAACAGGGGCGAGGGGAAAAACTGTTTTTT. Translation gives CASSAQQGRGEKLFF.

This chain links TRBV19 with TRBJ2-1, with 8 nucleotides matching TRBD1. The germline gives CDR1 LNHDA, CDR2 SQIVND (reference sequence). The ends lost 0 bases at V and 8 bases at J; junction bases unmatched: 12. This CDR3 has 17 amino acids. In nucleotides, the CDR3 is TGTGCCAGTAGTATAGATAGCGCAGGGGGCGCCAGGGATGAGCAGTTCTTC. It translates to CASSIDSAGGARDEQFF.

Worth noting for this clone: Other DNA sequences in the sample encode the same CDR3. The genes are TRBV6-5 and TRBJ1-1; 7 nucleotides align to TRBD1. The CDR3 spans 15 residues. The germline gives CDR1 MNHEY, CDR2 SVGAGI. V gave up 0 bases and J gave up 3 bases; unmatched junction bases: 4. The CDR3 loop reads CASSYSRQGHTEAFF. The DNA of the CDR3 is TGTGCCAGCAGTTACTCGAGACAGGGACACACTGAAGCTTTCTTT.

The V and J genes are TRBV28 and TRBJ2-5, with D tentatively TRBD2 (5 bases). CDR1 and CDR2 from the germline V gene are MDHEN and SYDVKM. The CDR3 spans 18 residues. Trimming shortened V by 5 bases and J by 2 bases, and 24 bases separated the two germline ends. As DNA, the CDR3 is TGTGCCAGCAGTCCAACCTACCGACTACCTCTTAAACAAGAGACCCAGTACTTC. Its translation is CASSPTYRLPLKQETQYF.

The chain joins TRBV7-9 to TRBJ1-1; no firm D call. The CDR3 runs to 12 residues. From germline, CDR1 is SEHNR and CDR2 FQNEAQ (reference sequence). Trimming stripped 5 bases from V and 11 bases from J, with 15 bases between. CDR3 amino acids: CASSHDLGSAFF. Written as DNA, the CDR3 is TGTGCCAGCAGCCACGACTTGGGTAGCGCTTTCTTT.

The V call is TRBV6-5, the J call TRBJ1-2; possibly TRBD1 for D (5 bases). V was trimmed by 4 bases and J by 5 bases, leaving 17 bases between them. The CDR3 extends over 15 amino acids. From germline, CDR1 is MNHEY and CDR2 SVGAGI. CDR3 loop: CASSSGGRSGYGYTF. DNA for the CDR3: TGTGCCAGCAGTTCGGGGGGACGGTCGGGGTATGGCTACACCTTC.

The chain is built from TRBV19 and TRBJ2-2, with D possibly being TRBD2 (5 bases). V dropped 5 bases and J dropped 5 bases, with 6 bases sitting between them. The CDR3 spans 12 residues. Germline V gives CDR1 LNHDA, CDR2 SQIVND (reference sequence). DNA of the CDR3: TGTGCCAGTAGTTCGGGGACCGGGGAGCTGTTTTTT. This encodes CASSSGTGELFF.

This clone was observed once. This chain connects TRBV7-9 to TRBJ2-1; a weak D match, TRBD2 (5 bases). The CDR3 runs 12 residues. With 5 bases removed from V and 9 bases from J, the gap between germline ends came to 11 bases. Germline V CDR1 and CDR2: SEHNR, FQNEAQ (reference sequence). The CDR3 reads CASSRSTSEQFF. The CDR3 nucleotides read TGTGCCAGCAGCCGCTCTACTAGTGAGCAGTTCTTC.

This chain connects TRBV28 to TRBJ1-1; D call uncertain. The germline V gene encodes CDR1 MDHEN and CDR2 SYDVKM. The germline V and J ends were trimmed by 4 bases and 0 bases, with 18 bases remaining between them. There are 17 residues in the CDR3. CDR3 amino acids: CASSYHSALTMNTEAFF. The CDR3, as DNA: TGTGCCAGCAGTTACCACTCCGCCTTAACTATGAACACTGAAGCTTTCTTT. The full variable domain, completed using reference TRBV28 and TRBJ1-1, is DVKVTQSSRYLVKRTGEKVFLECVQDMDHENMFWYRQDPGLGLRLIYFSYDVKMKEKGDIPEGYSVSREKKERFSLILESASTNQTSMYLCASSYHSALTMNTEAFFGQGTRLTVV.

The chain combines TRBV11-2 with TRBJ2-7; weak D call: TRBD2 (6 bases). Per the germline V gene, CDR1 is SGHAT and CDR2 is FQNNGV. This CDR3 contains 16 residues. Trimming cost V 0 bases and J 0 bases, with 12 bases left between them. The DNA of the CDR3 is TGTGCCAGCAGCTTAGATCAAGGAGGGCTCTCCTACGAGCAGTACTTC. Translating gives CASSLDQGGLSYEQYF.

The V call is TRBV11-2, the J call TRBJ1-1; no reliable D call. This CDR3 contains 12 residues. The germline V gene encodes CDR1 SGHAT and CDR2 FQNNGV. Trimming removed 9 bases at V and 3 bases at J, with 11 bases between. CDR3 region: CASRGWDTEAFF. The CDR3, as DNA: TGTGCCAGTCGAGGTTGGGACACTGAAGCTTTCTTT. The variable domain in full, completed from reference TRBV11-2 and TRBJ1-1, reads EAGVAQSPRYKIIEKRQSVAFWCNPISGHATLYWYQQILGQGPKLLIQFQNNGVVDDSQLPKDRFSAERLKGVDSTLKIQPAKLEDSAVYLCASRGWDTEAFFGQGTRLTVV.

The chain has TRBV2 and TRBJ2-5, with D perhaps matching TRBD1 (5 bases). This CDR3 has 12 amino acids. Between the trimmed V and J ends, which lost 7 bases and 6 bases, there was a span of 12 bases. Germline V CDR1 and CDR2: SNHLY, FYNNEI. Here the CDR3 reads CASTDSSQTQYF. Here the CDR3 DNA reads TGTGCCAGCACTGACAGTTCGCAGACCCAGTACTTC.

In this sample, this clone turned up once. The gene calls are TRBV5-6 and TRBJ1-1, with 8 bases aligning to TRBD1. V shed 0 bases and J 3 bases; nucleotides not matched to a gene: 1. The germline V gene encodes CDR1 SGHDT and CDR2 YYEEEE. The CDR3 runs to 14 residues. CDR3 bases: TGTGCCAGCAGCTTGGGACAGGGGTACACTGAAGCTTTCTTT. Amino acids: CASSLGQGYTEAFF.

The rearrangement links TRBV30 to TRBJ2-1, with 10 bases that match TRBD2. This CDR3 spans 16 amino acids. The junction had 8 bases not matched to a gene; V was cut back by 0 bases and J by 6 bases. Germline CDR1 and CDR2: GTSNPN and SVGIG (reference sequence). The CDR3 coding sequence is TGTGCCTGGAGTGTACGTATAGCGGGGGGACTCAATGAGCAGTTCTTC. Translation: CAWSVRIAGGLNEQFF.

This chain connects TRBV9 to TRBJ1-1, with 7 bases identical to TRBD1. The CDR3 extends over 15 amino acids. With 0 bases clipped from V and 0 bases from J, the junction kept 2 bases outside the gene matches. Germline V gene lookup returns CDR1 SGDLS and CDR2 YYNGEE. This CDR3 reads CASSVDQGVNTEAFF. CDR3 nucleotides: TGTGCCAGCAGCGTAGACCAGGGGGTGAACACTGAAGCTTTCTTT.

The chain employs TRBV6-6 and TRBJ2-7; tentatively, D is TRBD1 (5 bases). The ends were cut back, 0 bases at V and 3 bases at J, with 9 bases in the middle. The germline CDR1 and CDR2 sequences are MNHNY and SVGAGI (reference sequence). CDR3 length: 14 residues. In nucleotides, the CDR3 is TGTGCCAGCAGTTACTCGTACAGGAACTACGAGCAGTACGTC. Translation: CASSYSYRNYEQYV.

The CDR3 DNA reads TGTGCCAGCAGCTTCTTCTCGACAGGGGCTAACTATGGCTACACCTTC. This translates into CASSFFSTGANYGYTF. The rearrangement joins TRBV5-8 to TRBJ1-2, with 8 bases identical to TRBD1. Germline V gene data show CDR1 as SGHTS and CDR2 as YDEGEE. The length of the CDR3 is 16 residues. V dropped 2 bases and J dropped 0; count of bases not matched to a gene: 6. Full variable domain (missing parts from reference TRBV5-8 and TRBJ1-2): EAGVTQSPTHLIKTRGQQATLRCSPISGHTSVYWYQQALGLGLQFLLWYDEGEERNRGNFPPRFSGRQFPNYSSELNVNALELEDSALYLCASSFFSTGANYGYTFGSGTRLTVV.